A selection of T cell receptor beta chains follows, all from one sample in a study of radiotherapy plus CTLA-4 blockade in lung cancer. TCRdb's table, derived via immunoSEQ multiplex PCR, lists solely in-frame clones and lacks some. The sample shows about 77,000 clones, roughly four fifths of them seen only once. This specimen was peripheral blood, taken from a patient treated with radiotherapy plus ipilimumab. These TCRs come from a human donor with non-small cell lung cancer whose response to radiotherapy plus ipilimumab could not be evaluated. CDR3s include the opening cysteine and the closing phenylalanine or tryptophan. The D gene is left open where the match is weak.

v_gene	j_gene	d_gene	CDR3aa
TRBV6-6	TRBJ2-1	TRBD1	CASSFGQGAINEQFF
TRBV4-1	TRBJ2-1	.	CASSPDRDSYNEQFF
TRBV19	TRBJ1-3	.	CASSTQDSGNTIYF
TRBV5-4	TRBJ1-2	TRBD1	CASSYRGHGYTF
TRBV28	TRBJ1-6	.	CASSLSGELRNSPLHF
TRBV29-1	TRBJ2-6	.	CSVASNAGANVLTF
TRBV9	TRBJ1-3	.	CASSVDNGAIYF
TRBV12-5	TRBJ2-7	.	CASGLVPGGEQYF
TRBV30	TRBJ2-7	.	CAWSVRDTYEQYF
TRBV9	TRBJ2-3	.	CASSVGGATADTQYF
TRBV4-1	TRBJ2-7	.	CASSQELVAYEQYF
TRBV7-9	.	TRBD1	CASSPSQTGNAYEQYF
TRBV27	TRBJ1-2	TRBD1	CASSKWTGSHYGYTF
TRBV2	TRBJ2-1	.	CASSDGTLSSYNEQFF
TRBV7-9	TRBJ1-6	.	CASSLARVGNSPLHF
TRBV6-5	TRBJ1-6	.	CASSYSTGSPLHF
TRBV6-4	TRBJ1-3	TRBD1	CASRAPGQGVSGNTIYF
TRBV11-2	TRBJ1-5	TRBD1	CASGAGGSQPQHF
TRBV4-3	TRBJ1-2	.	CASSQDLRDLVYGYTF
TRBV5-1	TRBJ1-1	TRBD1	CASSSTPGGTEAFF
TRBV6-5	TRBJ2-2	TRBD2	CASGTRTSGTGELFF
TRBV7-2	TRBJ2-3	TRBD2	CASSLRTSLWDTQYF
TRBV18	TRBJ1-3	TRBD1	CASSLGQGSGNTIYF